This T cell receptor (beta chain) was observed in a study of T cells in Graves' hyperthyroidism and ophthalmopathy. About this clonotype itself: The junction and the germline gene differ at one end; a read error may be behind it.

Germline lookup yields CDR1 KGHDR and CDR2 SFDVKD. This CDR3 is 18 amino acids long. Using RNA transcripts as the source, TCR beta CDR3 regions were amplified. When the TCR CDR3 underwent first-round RT-PCR, the HTBI primer set was used. TCRdb itself ran the multiplex PCR reads through MiXCR, one entry per CDR3 protein. The sample lists under 700,000 distinct CDR3 sequences, around 45% occurring once. This chain joins TRBV24-1 and TRBJ1-5; the match to TRBD1 covers 9 bases. The source is a woman aged 18 to 35 with Graves' hyperthyroidism. The material sequenced was peripheral blood or thyroid tissue (not recorded which). CDR3 protein: CAASDDRGSGFLNQPQHF. DNA of the CDR3: TGTGCCGCCAGTGATGACAGGGGGTCAGGATTCCTCAATCAGCCCCAGCATTTT.